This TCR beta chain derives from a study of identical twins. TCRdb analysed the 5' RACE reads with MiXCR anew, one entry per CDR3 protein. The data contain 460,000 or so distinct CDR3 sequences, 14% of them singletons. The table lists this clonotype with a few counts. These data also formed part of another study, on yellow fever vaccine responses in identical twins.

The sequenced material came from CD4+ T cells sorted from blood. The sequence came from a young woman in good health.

CDR3 bases: TGTGCCAGCAAGGATAGCGGGGACAATGAGCAGTTCTTC. Translation: CASKDSGDNEQFF. The chain recombines TRBV6-2 or TRBV6-3 with TRBJ2-1; 8 nucleotides agree with TRBD2. V shed 7 bases, J shed 5 bases, and the junction held 4 bases outside the gene matches. The germline V gene encodes CDR1 MNHEY and CDR2 SVGEGT. The CDR3 length is 13 residues.